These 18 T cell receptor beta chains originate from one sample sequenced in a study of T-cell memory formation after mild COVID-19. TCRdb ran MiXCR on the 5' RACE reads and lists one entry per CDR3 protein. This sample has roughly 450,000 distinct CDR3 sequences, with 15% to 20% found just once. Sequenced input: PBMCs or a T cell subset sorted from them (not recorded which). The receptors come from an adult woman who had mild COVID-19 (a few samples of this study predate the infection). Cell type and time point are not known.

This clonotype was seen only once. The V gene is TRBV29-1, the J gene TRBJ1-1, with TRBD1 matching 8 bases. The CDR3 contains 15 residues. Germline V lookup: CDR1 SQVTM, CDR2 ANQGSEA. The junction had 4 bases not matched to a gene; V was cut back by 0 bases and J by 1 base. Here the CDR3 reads CSVEDPQGGNTEAFF. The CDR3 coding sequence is TGCAGCGTTGAAGACCCACAGGGGGGGAACACTGAAGCTTTCTTT.

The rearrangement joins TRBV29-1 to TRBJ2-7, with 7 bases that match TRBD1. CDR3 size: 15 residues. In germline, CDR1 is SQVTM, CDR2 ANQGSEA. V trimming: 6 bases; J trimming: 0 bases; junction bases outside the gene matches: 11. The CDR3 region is CSVVLSGGPSYEQYF. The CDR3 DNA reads TGCAGCGTCGTACTATCAGGGGGACCCTCCTACGAGCAGTACTTC.

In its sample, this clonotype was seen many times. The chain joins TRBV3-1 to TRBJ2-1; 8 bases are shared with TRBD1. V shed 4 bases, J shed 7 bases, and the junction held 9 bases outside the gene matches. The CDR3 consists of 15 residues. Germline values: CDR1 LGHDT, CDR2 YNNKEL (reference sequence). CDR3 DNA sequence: TGTGCCAGCAGCCCCCAATCAGGGGGCTGGAATGAGCAGTTCTTC. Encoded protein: CASSPQSGGWNEQFF.

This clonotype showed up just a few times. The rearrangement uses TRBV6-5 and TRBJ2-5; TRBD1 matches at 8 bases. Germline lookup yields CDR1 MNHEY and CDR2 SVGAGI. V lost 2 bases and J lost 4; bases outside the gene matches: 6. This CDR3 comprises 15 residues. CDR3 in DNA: TGTGCCAGCAGTTACGGTCAGGGGGCCGGAGAGACCCAGTACTTC. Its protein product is CASSYGQGAGETQYF.

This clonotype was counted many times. The CDR3 sequence is CASSRGIRNTGELFF. As DNA, the CDR3 is TGCGCCAGCAGCCGGGGCATCCGCAACACCGGGGAGCTGTTTTTT. This chain uses TRBV5-1 with TRBJ2-2; D possibly matches TRBD1 or TRBD2 (5 bases each). CDR1 is SGHRS, CDR2 YFSETQ, per germline. With 4 bases removed from V and 2 bases from J, the gap between germline ends came to 12 bases. The CDR3 contains 15 residues.

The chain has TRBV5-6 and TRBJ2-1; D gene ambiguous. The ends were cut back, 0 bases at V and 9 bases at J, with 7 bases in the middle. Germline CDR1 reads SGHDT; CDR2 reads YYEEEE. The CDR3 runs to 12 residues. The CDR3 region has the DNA TGTGCCAGCAGCTTGGACTTTGGTGAGCAGTTCTTC. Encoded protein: CASSLDFGEQFF.

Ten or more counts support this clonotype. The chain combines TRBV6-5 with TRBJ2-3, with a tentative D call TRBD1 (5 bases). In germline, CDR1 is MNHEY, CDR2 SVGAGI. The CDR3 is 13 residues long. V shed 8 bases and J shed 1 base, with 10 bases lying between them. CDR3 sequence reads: CASRQSGTDTQYF. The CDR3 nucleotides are TGTGCCAGCCGACAGTCCGGCACAGATACGCAGTATTTT.

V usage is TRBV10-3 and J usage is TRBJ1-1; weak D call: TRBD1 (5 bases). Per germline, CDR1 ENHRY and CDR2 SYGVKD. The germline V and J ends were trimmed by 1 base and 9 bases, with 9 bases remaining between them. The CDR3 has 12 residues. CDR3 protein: CAISELAGQAFF. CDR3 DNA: TGTGCCATCAGTGAGTTGGCAGGGCAAGCTTTCTTT.

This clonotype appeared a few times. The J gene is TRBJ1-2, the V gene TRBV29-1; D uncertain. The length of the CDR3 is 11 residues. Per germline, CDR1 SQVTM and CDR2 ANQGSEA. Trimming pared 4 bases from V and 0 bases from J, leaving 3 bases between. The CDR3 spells CSVVSNYGYTF. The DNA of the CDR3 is TGCAGCGTTGTCTCTAACTATGGCTACACCTTC.

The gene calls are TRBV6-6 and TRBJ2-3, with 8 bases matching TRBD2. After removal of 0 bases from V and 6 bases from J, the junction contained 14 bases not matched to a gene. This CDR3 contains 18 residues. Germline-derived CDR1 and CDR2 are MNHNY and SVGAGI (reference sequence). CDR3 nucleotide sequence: TGTGCCAGCAGTTACTCTTTTACGCGGGGGGACCCACCGGATACGCAGTATTTT. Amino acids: CASSYSFTRGDPPDTQYF.

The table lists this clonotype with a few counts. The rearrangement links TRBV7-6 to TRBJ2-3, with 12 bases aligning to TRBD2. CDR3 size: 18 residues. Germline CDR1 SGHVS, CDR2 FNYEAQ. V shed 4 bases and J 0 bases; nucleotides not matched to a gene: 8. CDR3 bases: TGTGCCAGCAGCTCATGGACTAGCGGGGCGTCTAGCACAGATACGCAGTATTTT. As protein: CASSSWTSGASSTDTQYF.

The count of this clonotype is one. The DNA of the CDR3 is TGTGCCAGCAGCCCTGGACAGGGCCAGATGGGGTACTTC. It yields the protein CASSPGQGQMGYF. The J gene is TRBJ2-4, the V gene TRBV7-9; 8 bases are shared with TRBD1. Germline V gene sequence: CDR1 SEHNR, CDR2 FQNEAQ (reference sequence). Trimming took 5 bases from V and 15 from J; bases not matched to a gene: 12. CDR3 length: 13 amino acids.

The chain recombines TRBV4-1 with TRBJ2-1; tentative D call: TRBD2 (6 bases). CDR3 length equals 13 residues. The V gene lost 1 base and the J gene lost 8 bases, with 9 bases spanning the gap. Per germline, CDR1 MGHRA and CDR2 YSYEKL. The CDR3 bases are TGCGCCAGCAGCCAAGGGTCGGGGGATGAGCAGTTCTTC. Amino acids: CASSQGSGDEQFF.

CDR3 nucleotides: TGTGCCAGCAGCTCCTTCGGGGGGTACGAGAACACTGAAGCTTTCTTT. Protein sequence: CASSSFGGYENTEAFF. The chain carries TRBV5-6 and TRBJ1-1, with a tentative D call TRBD1 (5 bases). Trimming stripped 3 bases from V and 1 base from J, with 16 bases between. Germline loops: CDR1 SGHDT, CDR2 YYEEEE. CDR3 length: 16 residues.

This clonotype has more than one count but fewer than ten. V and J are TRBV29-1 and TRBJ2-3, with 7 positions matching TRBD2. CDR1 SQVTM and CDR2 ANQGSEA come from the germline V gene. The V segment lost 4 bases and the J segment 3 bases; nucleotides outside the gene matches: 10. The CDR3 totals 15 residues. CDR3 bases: TGCAGCGTTGTGCCCGGGAGGTTGGTAACAGATACGCAGTATTTT. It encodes CSVVPGRLVTDTQYF.

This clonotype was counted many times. The CDR3 coding sequence is TGCAGTGCTAGAGGCCACTCCTACGAGCAGTACTTC. Its protein product is CSARGHSYEQYF. The chain couples TRBV20-1 to TRBJ2-7, with D unclear. Germline V gives CDR1 DFQATT, CDR2 SNEGSKA (reference sequence). Between the trimmed V and J ends, which lost 1 base and 0 bases, there was a span of 4 bases. This CDR3 contains 12 residues.

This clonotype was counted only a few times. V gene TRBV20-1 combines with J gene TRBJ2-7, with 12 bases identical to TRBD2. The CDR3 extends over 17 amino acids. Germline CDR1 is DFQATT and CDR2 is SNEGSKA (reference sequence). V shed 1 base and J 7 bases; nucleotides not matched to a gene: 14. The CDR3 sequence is CSARAGVTSGSGEEQYF. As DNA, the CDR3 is TGCAGTGCTAGAGCTGGGGTGACTAGCGGGAGTGGGGAGGAGCAGTACTTC.

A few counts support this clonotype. CDR3 sequence reads: CASSTEVNQPQHF. The CDR3, as DNA: TGTGCCAGCAGCACAGAGGTCAATCAGCCCCAGCATTTT. V gene TRBV6-6 combines with J gene TRBJ1-5; D gene uncertain. The CDR3 consists of 13 residues. V lost 6 bases and J 3 bases, leaving 9 bases between the germline ends. CDR1 is MNHNY, CDR2 SVGAGI, per germline (reference sequence).